A single sample gave rise to the 19 T cell receptor beta chains below, sequenced in a study of cytomegalovirus exposure and HLA in healthy donors. PCR used 60 Vbeta primers and 13 Jbeta primers. The data were produced by immunoSEQ multiplex PCR, yet TCRdb's version contains in-frame clones alone and is incomplete. Among about 160,000 clones, about 83% were seen once, and the ten largest hold about 0.85%. Material: PBMCs. These receptors were taken from a woman aged 25 to 39 in good health and CMV-seronegative.

The chain couples TRBV7-9 to TRBJ1-1; D gene unclear. V shed 1 base and J shed 11 bases, with 23 bases lying between them. The CDR3 length is 16 residues. The germline V gene has CDR1 SEHNR and CDR2 FQNEAQ (reference sequence). Here the CDR3 reads CASSLDVQGIYTEAFF. For the CDR3, the DNA is TGTGCCAGCAGCTTAGACGTACAAGGAATCTACACAGAGGCTTTCTTT.

CDR3 sequence (DNA): TGTGCCAGCAGTGATGCTCGGAGTGAGCAGTTCTTC. The encoded protein is CASSDARSEQFF. This chain connects TRBV2 to TRBJ2-1, with D unresolved. The V end lost 3 bases, the J end lost 9 bases, and 9 bases lay between the germline ends. This CDR3 comprises 12 residues. Germline values: CDR1 SNHLY, CDR2 FYNNEI.

The chain uses TRBV2 and TRBJ1-5, with 9 bases fitting TRBD1. The germline V gene encodes CDR1 SNHLY and CDR2 FYNNEI. The CDR3 covers 14 residues. Trimming cost V 10 bases and J 2 bases; bases outside gene matches: 6. The CDR3 DNA reads TGTGCCACCCTCCGGGACAGGGGCAATCAGCCCCAGCATTTT. It codes for CATLRDRGNQPQHF.

The chain uses TRBV7-6 and TRBJ1-6; TRBD1 matches 8 bases. This CDR3 has 17 residues. The junction had 12 bases not matched to a gene; V was cut back by 4 bases and J by 7 bases. Germline assignment: CDR1 SGHVS and CDR2 FNYEAQ. The CDR3 sequence: CASSSTSQGARNSPLHF. Here the CDR3 DNA reads TGTGCCAGCAGCTCTACGTCCCAGGGGGCTAGGAATTCACCCCTCCACTTT.

The chain is built from TRBV5-6 and TRBJ1-1, with 9 bases lining up with TRBD1. Germline-derived CDR1 and CDR2 are SGHDT and YYEEEE. The CDR3 is 14 residues long. With 4 bases clipped from V and 2 bases from J, the junction kept 3 bases outside the gene matches. CDR3 sequence reads: CASSGQGRNTEAFF. The CDR3 bases are TGTGCCAGCAGCGGACAGGGGCGAAACACTGAAGCTTTCTTT.

This clone was seen a few times. The genes are TRBV10-3 and TRBJ2-5; possibly TRBD2 for D (6 bases). The better agreement between TRBJ2-7 and the DNA end casts doubt on the J call. Germline CDR1 is ENHRY and CDR2 is SYGVKD. The CDR3 covers 13 residues. The CDR3 protein is CAISVPGGYEQYF. As DNA, the CDR3 is TGTGCCATCAGTGTCCCCGGGGGATACGAGCAGTACTTC.

This clone was picked up a small number of times. V is TRBV4-1 and J is TRBJ2-7; no clear D gene. Germline values: CDR1 MGHRA, CDR2 YSYEKL. The CDR3 consists of 14 residues. V lost 3 bases to trimming and J lost 2 bases, with 11 bases between them. The CDR3 sequence is CASSQAQVPYEQYF. In DNA, the CDR3 is TGCGCCAGCAGCCAGGCCCAGGTTCCCTACGAGCAGTACTTC.

The J gene is TRBJ1-2, the V gene TRBV29-1, with D perhaps TRBD1 (5 bases). Germline V gene data show CDR1 as SQVTM and CDR2 as ANQGSEA. This CDR3 comprises 14 residues. The chain's CDR3 is CGGGGRLSDYGYTF. In DNA form, the CDR3 reads TGCGGGGGGGGAGGGCGGTTATCGGACTATGGCTACACCTTC.

A remark on this clone: The junction differs from germline at one of its ends, possibly a read error. This sequence joins TRBV25-1 and TRBJ1-2, with D perhaps TRBD1 (6 bases). This CDR3 spans 15 amino acids. Germline CDR1 and CDR2: MGHDK and SYGVNS. This CDR3 reads CASTDGQQKAYVYTF. CDR3 coding DNA: TGTGCCAGCACCGACGGACAGCAAAAGGCGTATGTCTACACCTTC.

The chain carries TRBV18 and TRBJ2-4, with a possible D match to TRBD2 (6 bases). The germline V and J ends were trimmed by 0 bases and 7 bases, with 13 bases remaining between them. This CDR3 comprises 15 residues. Looked up from germline, CDR1 is KGHSH and CDR2 is LQKENI. CDR3 sequence: CASSPPGSGGNIQYF. The CDR3 DNA reads as TGTGCCAGCTCACCACCGGGATCCGGAGGGAACATTCAGTACTTC.

The V call is TRBV11-2, the J call TRBJ1-2; D is possibly TRBD1 (5 bases). The CDR3 extends over 15 amino acids. CDR1 is SGHAT, CDR2 FQNNGV, per germline. The V gene lost 2 bases and the J gene lost 4 bases, with 14 bases spanning the gap. Written as DNA, the CDR3 is TGTGCCAGCAGCTTATCGGGGGGATCCCCCTATGGCTACACCTTC. It yields the protein CASSLSGGSPYGYTF. Looking up the rest from reference TRBV11-2 and TRBJ1-2 gives the full variable domain: EAGVAQSPRYKIIEKRQSVAFWCNPISGHATLYWYQQILGQGPKLLIQFQNNGVVDDSQLPKDRFSAERLKGVDSTLKIQPAKLEDSAVYLCASSLSGGSPYGYTFGSGTRLTVV.

The chain joins TRBV11-2 to TRBJ2-4; 11 nucleotides agree with TRBD1. Unmatched junction bases numbered 2, after V lost 1 base and J lost 6 bases. The CDR3 has 15 residues. Per germline, CDR1 SGHAT and CDR2 FQNNGV. Here the CDR3 DNA reads TGTGCCAGCAGCTTAGGGGGGACAGGGGGAAACATTCAGTACTTC. It is translated as CASSLGGTGGNIQYF. The full variable domain, in which reference TRBV11-2 and TRBJ2-4 provide the parts outside the CDR3, is EAGVAQSPRYKIIEKRQSVAFWCNPISGHATLYWYQQILGQGPKLLIQFQNNGVVDDSQLPKDRFSAERLKGVDSTLKIQPAKLEDSAVYLCASSLGGTGGNIQYFGAGTRLSVL.

The chain joins TRBV2 to TRBJ2-5, with 11 nucleotides matching TRBD2. The J segment lost 5 bases and the V segment lost 4 bases, leaving 9 bases of the junction unmatched. The germline V gene encodes CDR1 SNHLY and CDR2 FYNNEI. The CDR3 has 16 residues. CDR3 coding DNA: TGTGCCAGCAGTGGGCTAGCGGGGGGAGGGGCGGAGACCCAGTACTTC. Translated: CASSGLAGGGAETQYF.

The CDR3 is CASSLSRGYEKLFF. CDR3 nucleotide sequence: TGTGCCAGCAGCTTAAGCAGGGGGTATGAAAAACTGTTTTTT. The rearrangement links TRBV7-2 to TRBJ1-4; 7 bases are shared with TRBD1. Germline trimming cut 2 bases from V and 6 bases from J; bases unmatched to any gene: 3. CDR3 length equals 14 residues. Germline V gene sequence: CDR1 SGHTA, CDR2 FQGNSA.

CDR3 amino acids: CASRTGTEIYEQYF. CDR3 coding DNA: TGTGCCAGCAGGACCGGGACAGAGATCTACGAGCAGTACTTC. The V call is TRBV5-4, the J call TRBJ2-7; 7 bases match TRBD1. V was clipped by 5 bases and J by 3 bases; unmatched bases: 8. CDR1 is SGHNT and CDR2 is YYREEE in the germline V gene (reference sequence). CDR3 length: 14 amino acids.

The chain couples TRBV9 to TRBJ2-6; D might be TRBD1 (5 bases). Between the trimmed V and J ends, which lost 4 bases and 4 bases, there was a span of 12 bases. The CDR3 runs to 15 residues. CDR1 and CDR2 from the germline V gene are SGDLS and YYNGEE. Here the CDR3 reads CASSLMGLGANVLTF. The DNA of the CDR3 is TGTGCCAGCAGCCTTATGGGGCTCGGGGCCAACGTCCTGACTTTC.

The chain joins TRBV18 to TRBJ1-1; D uncertain. The ends were cut back, 6 bases at V and 1 base at J, with 15 bases in the middle. CDR1 is KGHSH, CDR2 LQKENI, per germline. This CDR3 region has 15 residues. CDR3 protein: CASSSRTARNTEAFF. DNA for the CDR3: TGTGCCAGCTCCTCTAGAACCGCCAGGAACACTGAAGCTTTCTTT. Based on the CDR3 plus reference TRBV18 and TRBJ1-1, the full variable domain is NAGVMQNPRHLVRRRGQEARLRCSPMKGHSHVYWYRQLPEEGLKFMVYLQKENIIDESGMPKERFSAEFPKEGPSILRIQQVVRGDSAAYFCASSSRTARNTEAFFGQGTRLTVV.

The chain combines TRBV2 with TRBJ2-3; D gene unclear. This CDR3 is built from 14 residues. The germline V and J ends were trimmed by 7 bases and 0 bases, with 11 bases remaining between them. CDR1 and CDR2 (germline): SNHLY, FYNNEI. The CDR3 nucleotides are TGTGCCAGCAAATCCAACTGGAGCACAGATACGCAGTATTTT. It encodes CASKSNWSTDTQYF.

The chain employs TRBV11-2 and TRBJ2-7; D may be TRBD1 (6 bases). Germline CDR1 reads SGHAT; CDR2 reads FQNNGV. The CDR3 spans 14 residues. V was trimmed by 3 bases and J by 2 bases, leaving 11 bases between them. The CDR3 protein is CASSFFGGPYEQYF. CDR3 DNA: TGTGCCAGCAGCTTTTTTGGGGGCCCCTACGAGCAGTACTTC.